The text below deals with one T cell receptor beta chain. Antigen: not known. These data come from a study of beta chain features in type 1 diabetes. Reverse transcribing all isolated RNA meant expressed TCRB transcripts were sequenced. Naive, central memory and regulatory T cell samples averaged around 3.8 million reads. Clones were read by immunoSEQ multiplex PCR, and TCRdb kept only the in-frame ones, dropping some. The sample yields 150,000 to 200,000 clones, approximately 13% seen once. Study-level results: VDJ junctions sequenced from type 1 diabetes patients showed fewer insertions and more deletions. Over-representation of high TCR-expressing cells was a possible consequence of cDNA sequencing.

Germline CDR1 SGHTA, CDR2 FQGNSA. V was clipped by 5 bases and J by 12 bases, with 23 bases between them. The length of the CDR3 is 15 residues. Sequencing was carried out using central memory CD4+ T cells from blood. This sequence originates from a woman between 18 and 29 years old in good health. V is TRBV7-2 and J is TRBJ2-1, with D tentatively TRBD2 (6 bases). The CDR3 region has the DNA TGTGCCAGCAGCCGCTCCGGGACTGGTGGTACGTGGCAGTTCTTC. The encoded protein is CASSRSGTGGTWQFF. Variable domain in full (rest from reference TRBV7-2 and TRBJ2-1): GAGVSQSPSNKVTEKGKDVELRCDPISGHTALYWYRQSLGQGLEFLIYFQGNSAPDKSGLPSDRFSAERTGGSVSTLTIQRTQQEDSAVYLCASSRSGTGGTWQFFGPGTRLTVL.